This T cell receptor beta chain was sequenced for a study of cytomegalovirus exposure and HLA in healthy donors. General study results and limits: According to a subsequent analysis, TCR clusters identified in the first cohort showed a tendency to co-occur across the roughly 120 validation repertoires. Most TCR sequences were rare, but some public TCRs occurred in many donors. In vitro, a few CMV-associated chains proved specific for CMV antigens. Researchers counted roughly 150 TCR beta chains as cytomegalovirus-associated.

With V trimmed by 3 bases and J by 4 bases, 6 bases remained unmatched. The CDR3 totals 15 residues. The germline V gene encodes CDR1 MNHNS and CDR2 SASEGT. Sequencing was performed with immunoSEQ multiplex PCR; in TCRdb, only in-frame clones are kept and a portion is missing. Of approximately 210,000 clones detected, about 86% appear once; the ten largest clones hold 2.9%. On this clone itself: Its antigen is not identified.

The chain employs TRBV6-1 and TRBJ2-7, with TRBD2 identical over 10 bases. The source material was PBMCs. This clonotype was sampled from a young woman in good health and CMV-seronegative. CDR3 amino acids: CASSDEREGIYEQYF. Written as DNA, the CDR3 is TGTGCCAGCAGTGATGAGCGGGAGGGGATATACGAGCAGTACTTC.